The 16 T cell receptor beta chains below all came from one sample that was sequenced in a study of Graves' ophthalmopathy and Graves' hyperthyroidism. The study amplified TCR beta CDR3 regions using RNA transcripts. First-round RT-PCR used HTBI primers; second-round multiplex PCR followed. TCRdb processed the multiplex PCR reads anew with MiXCR; each CDR3 protein has one entry. The sample holds 300,000 to 500,000 distinct CDR3 sequences, about 16% seen once. Source material: peripheral blood. The receptors were sampled from a woman aged 18-29 years with stable Graves' hyperthyroidism.

This clonotype showed up many times. The V gene is TRBV6-5, the J gene TRBJ2-5, with no clear D. Germline V gives CDR1 MNHEY, CDR2 SVGAGI. V dropped 2 bases and J dropped 4 bases, with 5 bases sitting between them. The CDR3 has 12 residues. CDR3 DNA sequence: TGTGCCAGCAGTTACGCCGGAGAGACCCAGTACTTC. Its protein product is CASSYAGETQYF.

This clonotype was found many times. The chain couples TRBV6-2 or TRBV6-3 to TRBJ1-1; D call uncertain. The V and J ends lost 11 bases and 7 bases respectively, with 14 bases between them. Germline values: CDR1 MNHEY, CDR2 SVGEGT. The CDR3 is 11 residues long. The CDR3 here is CASTSVGEAFF. The CDR3 DNA is TGTGCCTCCACCAGCGTAGGTGAAGCTTTCTTT.

The V and J genes are TRBV27 and TRBJ2-3, with TRBD2 matching over 7 bases. Germline values: CDR1 MNHEY, CDR2 SMNVEV (reference sequence). CDR3 size: 16 residues. Germline trimming cut 6 bases from V and 2 bases from J; bases unmatched to any gene: 11. CDR3 DNA: TGTGCCAGCAGCCCTATTCGGGGGGAGGTCACAGATACGCAGTATTTT. Residues: CASSPIRGEVTDTQYF.

The table lists this clonotype with many counts. An end of the junction differs from the germline gene, which may be a read error. The rearrangement joins TRBV7-3 to TRBJ2-2, with 12 bases identical to TRBD2. The germline gives CDR1 SGHTA, CDR2 FQGTGA. The CDR3 is 18 residues long. The CDR3 reads CASSLTASGGARTGELFF. CDR3 DNA sequence: TGTGCCAGCAGCTTAACCGCTAGCGGGGGGGCGCGAACCGGGGAGCTGTTTTTC.

This clonotype was picked up many times. The chain couples TRBV5-5 to TRBJ1-2; D is uncertain. CDR3 length: 12 residues. Germline-derived CDR1 and CDR2 are SGHKS and YYEKEE (reference sequence). V lost 0 bases and J lost 8, with 8 bases in between. As DNA, the CDR3 is TGTGCCAGCAGCTTGGGGGAATGGGGCTACACCTTC. Protein sequence: CASSLGEWGYTF.

This clonotype was counted between two and nine times. The rearrangement uses TRBV2 and TRBJ2-2; TRBD2 matches 7 bases. Germline-derived CDR1 and CDR2 are SNHLY and FYNNEI. The CDR3 runs to 14 residues. Trimming removed 7 bases from V and 1 base from J; junction bases left unmatched: 3. In nucleotides, the CDR3 is TGTGCCAGCACGGAGCGGGGGAACACCGGGGAGCTGTTTTTT. Residues: CASTERGNTGELFF.

V usage is TRBV6-1 and J usage is TRBJ2-7, with 7 bases lining up with TRBD2. The V and J ends lost 3 bases and 3 bases, in that order; junction bases with no gene match: 8. The CDR3 totals 15 residues. Germline assignment: CDR1 MNHNS and CDR2 SASEGT. The DNA of the CDR3 is TGTGCCAGCAGTGAGGATGCGGGAGCGAGCTACGAGCAGTACTTC. It translates to CASSEDAGASYEQYF.

This clonotype has ten or more counts. The V and J genes are TRBV9 and TRBJ1-3; TRBD1 might be the D (5 bases). This CDR3 spans 16 amino acids. CDR1 and CDR2 (germline): SGDLS, YYNGEE. Trimming removed 3 bases from V and 0 bases from J, with 13 bases in between. CDR3 residues: CASSDNRFTSGNTIYF. In nucleotides, the CDR3 is TGTGCCAGCAGCGACAACAGGTTCACCTCTGGAAACACCATATATTTT. The full variable domain, its missing parts supplied by reference TRBV9 and TRBJ1-3, is DSGVTQTPKHLITATGQRVTLRCSPRSGDLSVYWYQQSLDQGLQFLIQYYNGEERAKGNILERFSAQQFPDLHSELNLSSLELGDSALYFCASSDNRFTSGNTIYFGEGSWLTVV.

This clonotype was counted ten times or more. The chain carries TRBV5-1 and TRBJ2-7; no definite D call. CDR1 and CDR2 (germline): SGHRS, YFSETQ. The CDR3 loop spans 15 amino acids. V gave up 0 bases and J gave up 3 bases, with 13 bases separating them. Written as DNA, the CDR3 is TGCGCCAGCAGCTTGGCCCTAGGTACACTCTACGAGCAGTACTTC. It codes for CASSLALGTLYEQYF.

This clonotype was counted many times. This chain uses TRBV19 with TRBJ1-5; a possible D gene is TRBD1 (5 bases). With 2 bases removed from V and 1 base from J, the gap between germline ends came to 12 bases. This CDR3 contains 16 residues. Germline-derived CDR1 and CDR2 are LNHDA and SQIVND (reference sequence). The DNA of the CDR3 is TGTGCCAGTAGTATATTTCTTACAGGAAGCAATCAGCCCCAGCATTTT. Amino acid sequence: CASSIFLTGSNQPQHF.

This clonotype was counted at least ten times. The CDR3 loop is CATSDLDQGSNQPQHF. DNA for the CDR3: TGTGCCACCAGTGATTTGGATCAGGGGAGCAATCAGCCCCAGCATTTT. The chain uses TRBV24-1 and TRBJ1-5, with a possible D match to TRBD1 (6 bases). The V gene's germline CDR1 is KGHDR and CDR2 SFDVKD. Trimming removed 0 bases from V and 1 base from J, with 9 bases in between. The CDR3 totals 16 residues.

This clonotype was found many times. V and J are TRBV6-1 and TRBJ1-3; TRBD1 aligns across 7 bases. The CDR3 consists of 14 residues. With 7 bases clipped from V and 1 base from J, the junction kept 4 bases outside the gene matches. In germline, CDR1 is MNHNS, CDR2 SASEGT. CDR3 coding DNA: TGTGCCAGCAAAAGGACAGGTTCTGGAAACACCATATATTTT. Its translation: CASKRTGSGNTIYF.

This clonotype was detected only once. The rearrangement uses TRBV20-1 and TRBJ1-5, with D maybe TRBD1 (6 bases). The germline CDR1 and CDR2 sequences are DFQATT and SNEGSKA (reference sequence). This CDR3 is 15 amino acids long. V shed 7 bases and J shed 1 base, with 17 bases lying between them. This chain's CDR3 is CSVLIRGRSNQPQHF. The CDR3 DNA sequence: TGCAGTGTCCTTATCAGGGGCCGAAGCAATCAGCCCCAGCATTTT.

In this sample, this clonotype turned up many times. The chain carries TRBV28 and TRBJ2-7; D possibly corresponds to TRBD1 (7 bases). Germline loops: CDR1 MDHEN, CDR2 SYDVKM. The CDR3 consists of 12 residues. V dropped 11 bases and J dropped 3 bases, with 14 bases sitting between them. CDR3 sequence (DNA): TGTGCCGGGGCGGGACAGAACTACGAGCAGTACTTC. Its translation is CAGAGQNYEQYF. Combining the CDR3 with reference TRBV28 and TRBJ2-7 gives the whole variable domain DVKVTQSSRYLVKRTGEKVFLECVQDMDHENMFWYRQDPGLGLRLIYFSYDVKMKEKGDIPEGYSVSREKKERFSLILESASTNQTSMYLCAGAGQNYEQYFGPGTRLTVT.

Note on this clonotype: No conserved phenylalanine or tryptophan ends this CDR3, so it is likely a read error. V usage is TRBV12-3 or TRBV12-4 and J usage is TRBJ1-2; D not resolved. This CDR3 spans 12 amino acids. DNA of the CDR3: TGTGCCAGTAGTTTTCGTTTCTATGGCTACACCTAC. Its protein is CASSFRFYGYTY.

The V and J genes are TRBV6-2 or TRBV6-3 and TRBJ1-5, with D possibly matching TRBD1 (6 bases). Between the trimmed V and J ends, which lost 6 bases and 5 bases, there was a span of 14 bases. In germline, CDR1 is MNHEY, CDR2 SVGEGT. This CDR3 has 14 amino acids. The CDR3 DNA reads TGTGCCAGCAGGGAGACAGGCGGTGATCAGCCCCAGCATTTT. The encoded protein is CASRETGGDQPQHF.